Described below is a single T cell receptor beta chain sequence and its context. The germline V gene has CDR1 MNHEY and CDR2 SVGAGI. This CDR3 comprises 11 residues. V was cut by 2 bases and J by 10 bases, with 8 bases left in between. Sequenced by immunoSEQ multiplex PCR; TCRdb stores in-frame clones only, minus some. The repertoire holds around 69,000 clones, with roughly 92% as singletons. This specimen belongs to a study of T cell changes during pregnancy in multiple sclerosis. Here the sequenced sample was peripheral blood, taken in the third trimester of pregnancy. The receptor's source is a female donor in good health, enrolled as a control in a pregnancy study. The rearrangement joins TRBV6-5 to TRBJ1-1; tentative D call: TRBD1 (5 bases). The CDR3 region has the DNA TGTGCCAGCAGTTACAGGGGTAGAGCTTTCTTT. Translated: CASSYRGRAFF.